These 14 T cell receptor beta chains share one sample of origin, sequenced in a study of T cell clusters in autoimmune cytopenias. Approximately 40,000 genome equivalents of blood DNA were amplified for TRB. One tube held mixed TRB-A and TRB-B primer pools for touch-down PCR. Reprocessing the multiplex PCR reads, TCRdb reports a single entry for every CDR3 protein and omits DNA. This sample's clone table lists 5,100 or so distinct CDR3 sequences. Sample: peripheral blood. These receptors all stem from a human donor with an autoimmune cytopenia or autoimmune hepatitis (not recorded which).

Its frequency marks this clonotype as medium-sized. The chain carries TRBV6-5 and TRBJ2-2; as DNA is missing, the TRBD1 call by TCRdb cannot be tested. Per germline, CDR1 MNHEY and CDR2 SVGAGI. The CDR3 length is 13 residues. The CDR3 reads CASGQTNTGELFF.

This CDR3 reads CASSSGSSYNSPLHF. The chain carries TRBV6-5 and TRBJ1-6. Germline V CDR1 and CDR2: MNHEY, SVGAGI. This CDR3 comprises 15 residues.

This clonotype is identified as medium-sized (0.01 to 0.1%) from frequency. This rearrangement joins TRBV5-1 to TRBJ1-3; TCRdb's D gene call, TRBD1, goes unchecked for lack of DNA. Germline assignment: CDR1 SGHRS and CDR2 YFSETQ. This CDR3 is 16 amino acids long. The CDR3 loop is CASSPGERLSGNTIYF.

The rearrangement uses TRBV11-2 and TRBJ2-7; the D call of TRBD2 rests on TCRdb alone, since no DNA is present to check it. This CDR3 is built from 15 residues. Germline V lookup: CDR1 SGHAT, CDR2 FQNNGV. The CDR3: CASSPTSGVRYEQYF.

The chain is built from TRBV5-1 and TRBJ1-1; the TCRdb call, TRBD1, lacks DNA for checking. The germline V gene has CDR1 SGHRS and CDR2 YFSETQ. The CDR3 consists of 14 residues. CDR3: CASRDRVTVSEAFF.

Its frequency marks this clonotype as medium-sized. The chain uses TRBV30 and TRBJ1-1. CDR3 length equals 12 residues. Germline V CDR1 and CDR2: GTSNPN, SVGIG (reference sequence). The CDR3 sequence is CAWRNTLHQAFF.

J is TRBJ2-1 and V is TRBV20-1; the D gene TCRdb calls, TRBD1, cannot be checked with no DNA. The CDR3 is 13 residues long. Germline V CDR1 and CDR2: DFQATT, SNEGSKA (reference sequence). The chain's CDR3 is CSAGRGNNNEQFF.

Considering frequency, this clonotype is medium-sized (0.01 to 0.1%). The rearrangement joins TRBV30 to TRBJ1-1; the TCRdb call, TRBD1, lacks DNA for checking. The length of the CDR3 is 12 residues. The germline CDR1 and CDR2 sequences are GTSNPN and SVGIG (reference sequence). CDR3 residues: CAWSEGHPEAFF.

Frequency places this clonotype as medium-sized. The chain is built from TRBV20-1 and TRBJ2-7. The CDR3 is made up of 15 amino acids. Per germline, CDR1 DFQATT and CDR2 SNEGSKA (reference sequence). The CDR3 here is CSARDLASGTYEQYF.

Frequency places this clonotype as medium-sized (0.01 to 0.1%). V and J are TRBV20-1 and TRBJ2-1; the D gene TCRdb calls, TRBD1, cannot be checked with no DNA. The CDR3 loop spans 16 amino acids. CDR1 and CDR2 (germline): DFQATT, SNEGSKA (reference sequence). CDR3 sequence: CSARVEGGSSYNEQFF.

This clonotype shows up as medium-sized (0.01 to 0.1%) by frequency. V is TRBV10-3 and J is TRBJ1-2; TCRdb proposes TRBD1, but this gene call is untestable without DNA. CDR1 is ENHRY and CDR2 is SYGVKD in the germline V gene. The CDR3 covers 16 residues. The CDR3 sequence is CASGISDRGRVYGYTF.

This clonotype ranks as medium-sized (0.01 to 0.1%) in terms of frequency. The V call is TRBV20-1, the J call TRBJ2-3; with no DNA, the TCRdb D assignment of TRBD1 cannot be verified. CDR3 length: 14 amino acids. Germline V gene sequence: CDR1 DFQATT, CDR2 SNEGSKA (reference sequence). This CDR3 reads CSARRQGSGNTQYF.

This CDR3 is CAIRTDGNNSPLHF. The gene calls are TRBV10-3 and TRBJ1-6. CDR1 and CDR2 from the germline V gene are ENHRY and SYGVKD. This CDR3 has 14 residues.

The CDR3 sequence is CASSLGGSTGELFF. The rearrangement links TRBV11-2 to TRBJ2-2; TCRdb designates TRBD1, a call that cannot be tested without DNA. The CDR3 consists of 14 residues. Germline V gene lookup returns CDR1 SGHAT and CDR2 FQNNGV.